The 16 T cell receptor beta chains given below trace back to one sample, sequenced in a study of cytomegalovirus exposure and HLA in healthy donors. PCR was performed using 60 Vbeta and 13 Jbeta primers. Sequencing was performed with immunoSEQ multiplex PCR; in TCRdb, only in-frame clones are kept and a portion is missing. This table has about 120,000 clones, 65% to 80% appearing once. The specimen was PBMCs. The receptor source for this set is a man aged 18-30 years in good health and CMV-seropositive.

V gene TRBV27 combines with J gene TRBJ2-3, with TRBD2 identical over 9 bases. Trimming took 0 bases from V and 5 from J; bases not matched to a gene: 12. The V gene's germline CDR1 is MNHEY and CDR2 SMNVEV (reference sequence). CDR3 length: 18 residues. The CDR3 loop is CASSLSPRIVSGRDTQYF. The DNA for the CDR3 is TGTGCCAGCAGTTTATCACCCCGGATTGTTAGCGGGAGAGATACGCAGTATTTT.

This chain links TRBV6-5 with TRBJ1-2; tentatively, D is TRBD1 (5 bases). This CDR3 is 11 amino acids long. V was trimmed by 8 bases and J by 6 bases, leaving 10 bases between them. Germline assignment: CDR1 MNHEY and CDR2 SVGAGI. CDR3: CASRGGNGYTF. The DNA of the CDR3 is TGTGCCAGCCGGGGGGGAAATGGCTACACCTTC.

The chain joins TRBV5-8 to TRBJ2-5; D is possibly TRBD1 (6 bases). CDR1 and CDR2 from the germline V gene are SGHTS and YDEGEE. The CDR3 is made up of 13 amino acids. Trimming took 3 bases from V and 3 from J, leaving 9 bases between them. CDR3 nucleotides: TGTGCCAGCAGCTGGACAGTTGAAGAGACCCAGTACTTC. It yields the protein CASSWTVEETQYF. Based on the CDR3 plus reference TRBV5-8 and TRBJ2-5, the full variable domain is EAGVTQSPTHLIKTRGQQATLRCSPISGHTSVYWYQQALGLGLQFLLWYDEGEERNRGNFPPRFSGRQFPNYSSELNVNALELEDSALYLCASSWTVEETQYFGPGTRLLVL.

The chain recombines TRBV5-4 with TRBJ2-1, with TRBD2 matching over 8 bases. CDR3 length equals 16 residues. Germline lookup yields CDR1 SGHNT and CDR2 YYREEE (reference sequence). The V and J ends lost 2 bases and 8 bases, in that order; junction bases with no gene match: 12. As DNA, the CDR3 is TGTGCCAGCAGCTTAATTGCAGCGGGAGATTTCGATGAGCAGTTCTTC. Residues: CASSLIAAGDFDEQFF. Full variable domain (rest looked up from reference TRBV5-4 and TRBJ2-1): ETGVTQSPTHLIKTRGQQVTLRCSSQSGHNTVSWYQQALGQGPQFIFQYYREEENGRGNFPPRFSGLQFPNYSSELNVNALELDDSALYLCASSLIAAGDFDEQFFGPGTRLTVL.

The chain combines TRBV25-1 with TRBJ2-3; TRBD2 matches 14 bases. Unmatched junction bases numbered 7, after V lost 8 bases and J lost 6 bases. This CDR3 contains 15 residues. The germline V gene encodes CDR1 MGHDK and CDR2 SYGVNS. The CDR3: CASVTSGGAQDTQYF. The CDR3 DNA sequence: TGTGCCAGCGTGACTAGCGGGGGGGCCCAGGATACGCAGTATTTT.

DNA for the CDR3: TGTGCCAGCAGTTTCGCAGGGATGTATGGCTACACCTTC. Encoded protein: CASSFAGMYGYTF. The chain couples TRBV27 to TRBJ1-2, with D perhaps TRBD1 (5 bases). There are 13 residues in the CDR3. Trimming took off 3 bases at V and 5 bases at J, with 10 bases between the two ends. Germline lookup yields CDR1 MNHEY and CDR2 SMNVEV (reference sequence).

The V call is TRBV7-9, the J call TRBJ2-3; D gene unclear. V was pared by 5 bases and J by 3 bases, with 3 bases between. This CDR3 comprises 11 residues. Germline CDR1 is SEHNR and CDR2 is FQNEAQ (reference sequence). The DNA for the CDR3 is TGTGCCAGCAGCCCTACAGATACGCAGTATTTT. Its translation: CASSPTDTQYF.

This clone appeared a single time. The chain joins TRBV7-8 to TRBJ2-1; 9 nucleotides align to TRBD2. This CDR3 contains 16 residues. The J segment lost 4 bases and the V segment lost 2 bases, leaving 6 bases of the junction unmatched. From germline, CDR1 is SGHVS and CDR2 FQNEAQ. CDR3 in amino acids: CASSLKAGGPYNEQFF. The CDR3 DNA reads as TGTGCCAGCAGCTTAAAAGCGGGAGGCCCGTACAATGAGCAGTTCTTC.

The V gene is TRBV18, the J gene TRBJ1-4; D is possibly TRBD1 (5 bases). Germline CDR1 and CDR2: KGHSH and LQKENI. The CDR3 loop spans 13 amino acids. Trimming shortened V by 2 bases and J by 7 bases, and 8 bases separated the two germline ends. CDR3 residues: CASSPGGGEKLFF. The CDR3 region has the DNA TGTGCCAGCTCACCAGGGGGAGGTGAAAAACTGTTTTTT.

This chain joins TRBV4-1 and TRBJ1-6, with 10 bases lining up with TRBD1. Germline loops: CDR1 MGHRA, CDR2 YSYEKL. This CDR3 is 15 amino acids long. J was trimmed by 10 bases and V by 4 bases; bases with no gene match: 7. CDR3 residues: CASSLGTGVGSPLHF. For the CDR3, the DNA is TGCGCCAGCAGCCTTGGGACAGGGGTTGGGTCACCCCTCCACTTT.

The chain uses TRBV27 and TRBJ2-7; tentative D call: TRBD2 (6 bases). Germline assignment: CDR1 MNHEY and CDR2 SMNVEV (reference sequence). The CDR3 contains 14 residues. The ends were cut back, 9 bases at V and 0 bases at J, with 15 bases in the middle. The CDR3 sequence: CASQAGTSSYEQYF. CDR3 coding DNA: TGTGCCAGTCAAGCGGGCACGAGCTCCTACGAGCAGTACTTC.

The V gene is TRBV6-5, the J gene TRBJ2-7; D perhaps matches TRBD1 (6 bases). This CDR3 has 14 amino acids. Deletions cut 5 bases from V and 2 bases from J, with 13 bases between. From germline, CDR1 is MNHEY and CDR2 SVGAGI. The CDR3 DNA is TGTGCCAGCAGTATGACAGGTGGAGCCTACGAGCAGTACTTC. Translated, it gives CASSMTGGAYEQYF.

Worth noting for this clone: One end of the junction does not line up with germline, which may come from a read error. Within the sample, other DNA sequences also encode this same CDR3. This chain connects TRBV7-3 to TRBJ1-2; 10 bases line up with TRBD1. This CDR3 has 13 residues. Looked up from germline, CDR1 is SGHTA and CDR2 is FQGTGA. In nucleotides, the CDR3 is TGCGCCAGCAGCAGTGGGACAGGGGATGGCTACACCTTC. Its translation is CASSSGTGDGYTF.

The CDR3 is CASSSTGNVDEQYF. The CDR3 DNA is TGCGCCAGCAGCTCGACAGGGAATGTCGACGAGCAGTACTTC. The chain is built from TRBV5-1 and TRBJ2-7; TRBD1 agrees at 7 bases. The V segment lost 3 bases and the J segment 5 bases; nucleotides outside the gene matches: 8. Per the germline V gene, CDR1 is SGHRS and CDR2 is YFSETQ. This CDR3 comprises 14 residues.

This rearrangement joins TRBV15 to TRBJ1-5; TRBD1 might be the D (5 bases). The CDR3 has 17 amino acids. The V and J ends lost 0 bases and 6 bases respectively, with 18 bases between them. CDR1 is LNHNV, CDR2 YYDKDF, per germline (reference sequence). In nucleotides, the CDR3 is TGTGCCACCAGCAGAGATGGTTTTGGCCAGGGAGGTCAGCCCCAGCATTTT. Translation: CATSRDGFGQGGQPQHF.

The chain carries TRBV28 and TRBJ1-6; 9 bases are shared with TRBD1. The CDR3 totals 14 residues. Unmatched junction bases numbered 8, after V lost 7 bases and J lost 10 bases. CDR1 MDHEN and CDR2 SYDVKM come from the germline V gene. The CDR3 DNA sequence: TGTGCCAGCACCTCGGGGACAGGGTGGTCACCCCTCCACTTT. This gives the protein CASTSGTGWSPLHF.